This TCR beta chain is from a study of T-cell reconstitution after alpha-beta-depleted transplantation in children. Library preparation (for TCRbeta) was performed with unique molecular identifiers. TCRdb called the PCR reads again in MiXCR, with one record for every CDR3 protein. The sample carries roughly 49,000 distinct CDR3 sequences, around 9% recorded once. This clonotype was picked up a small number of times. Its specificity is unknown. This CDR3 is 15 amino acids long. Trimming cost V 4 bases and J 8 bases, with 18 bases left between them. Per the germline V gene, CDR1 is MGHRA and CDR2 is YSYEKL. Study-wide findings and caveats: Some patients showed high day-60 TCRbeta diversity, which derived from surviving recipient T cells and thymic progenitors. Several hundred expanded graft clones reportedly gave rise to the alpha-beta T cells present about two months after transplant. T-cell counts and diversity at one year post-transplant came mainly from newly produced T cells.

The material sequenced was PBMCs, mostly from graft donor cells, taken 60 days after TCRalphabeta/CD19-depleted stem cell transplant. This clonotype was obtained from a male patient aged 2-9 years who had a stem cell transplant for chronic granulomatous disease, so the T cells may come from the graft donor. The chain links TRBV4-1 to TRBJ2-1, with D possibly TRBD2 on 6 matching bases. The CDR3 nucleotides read TGCGCCAGCAGCCGGAGGGGACCTGCAGTGTATGAGCAGTTCTTC. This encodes CASSRRGPAVYEQFF.